This T cell receptor (beta chain) stems from a study of T cell repertoires in cytomegalovirus infection (dated by TCRdb to the late 2010s). As for the study more broadly: Peptide stimulations targeted recently identified HLA-C-restricted CMV epitopes, whose presentation resists viral immunomodulation, together with well-studied HLA-B-restricted epitopes. Donor HLA type was relevant to the analysis, because carriage of CMV infection together with the matching HLA type was indicated by public TCR beta signatures.

The CDR3 sequence holds 12 residues, the cysteine and phenylalanine included. Only CDR3 DNA is held: 36 bases, read in frame from base 1. The treatment or condition label of this sample denotes: in vitro stimulation with specific CMV peptide epitopes to enrich CMV-specific T cells. These reads were obtained on an Illumina HiSeq 1500. TCRdb reprocessing: public reads trimmed at Q25 with fastp, clones called with MiXCR, in-frame beta chains kept. Each entry merges the rows of one CDR3 protein and shows their most common DNA and genes. Across this sample there are about 920,000 distinct CDR3 sequences, with under 40% seen only once. The top ten clonotypes cover roughly 13% of the sample. As for this clonotype: This clone's antigen is unknown. One end of the junction fails to match germline, which may point to a read error.

Broader findings and caveats from the paper: The ex vivo response was dominated by HLA-C-restricted CMV-specific TCR beta clonotypes, and the single most frequent clonotype in two of eight donors was supplied by these HLA-C-restricted clonotypes. In both this cohort and an independent cohort of under 450 donors, the cumulative frequency of public TCR beta family members distinguished carriers of CMV infection plus the relevant HLA type.

The sequencing used cultured CD8+ T cells from PBMCs, collected from culture after CMV antigen stimulation. This receptor was obtained from a human donor in good health (CMV status not recorded). Some clones in this sample may be carry-over from other donors' samples. The chain was built from TRBV12-3 or TRBV12-4 and TRBJ1-3; the D gene is not confidently resolved. The CDR3: CVSTPGGNTIYF. The bases read TGTGTCAGCACTCCGGGGGGAAACACCATATATTTT.